This T cell receptor (beta chain) originates from a study of control samples from healthy donors and cancer patients. CDR3 length: 13 residues. Germline loops: CDR1 SGDLS, CDR2 YYNGEE. Trimming pared 0 bases from V and 8 bases from J, leaving 6 bases between. This clone has only a few counts. The assay was immunoSEQ multiplex PCR, and TCRdb's table has in-frame clones only and misses some. Among about 80,000 clones listed, about 79% were seen once. The sequenced material came from PBMCs. This TCR derives from a man aged 60 to 69 with head and neck cancer. This sequence joins TRBV9 and TRBJ1-6; D uncertain. This CDR3 reads CASSVEVDSPLHF. CDR3 nucleotide sequence: TGTGCCAGCAGCGTAGAGGTGGATTCACCCCTCCACTTT. The variable domain in full, completed from reference TRBV9 and TRBJ1-6, reads DSGVTQTPKHLITATGQRVTLRCSPRSGDLSVYWYQQSLDQGLQFLIQYYNGEERAKGNILERFSAQQFPDLHSELNLSSLELGDSALYFCASSVEVDSPLHFGNGTRLTVT.